Listed below are T cell receptor beta chains from one sample, sequenced in a study of post-analysis software for immune sequencing data. TCRdb ran MiXCR on the PCR reads and lists one entry per CDR3 protein. Here the sample spans around 700,000 distinct CDR3 sequences, over 45% being singletons. The specimen sequenced was blood. These receptors all come from a girl aged 2-15 years with multiple sclerosis. Both conserved end residues are trimmed from each CDR3.

J,V,CDR3
TRBJ2-1,TRBV12-3/TRBV12-4,ASSTSGSGYNEQF
TRBJ1-1,TRBV6-5,ASSRDSVNTEAF
TRBJ2-1,TRBV12-3/TRBV12-4,ASSLSRENEQF
TRBJ1-1,TRBV9,ASNHAGQNTEAF
TRBJ2-2,TRBV7-9,ASSLPWTGGGGELF
TRBJ2-1,TRBV2,ASSRWADAYNEQF
TRBJ2-2,TRBV2,ASRESPSNTGELF
TRBJ1-2,TRBV28,ASSLQPSGTGNGYT
TRBJ1-2,TRBV14,ASSQDYRDGGYT
TRBJ2-1,TRBV7-2,ASSLKAGGPREQF
TRBJ2-4,TRBV3-1,ASSQPGLAGAGGIQY
TRBJ2-3,TRBV28,ASSSPSASGMGSDTQY
-,TRBV6-2/TRBV6-3,ASSLGQLPSYEQY
TRBJ1-1,TRBV6-5,ASSWDRVRAF
TRBJ1-2,TRBV2,ASREDSSNYGYT
TRBJ2-1,TRBV7-9,ASSSGSGSSYNEQF
-,TRBV7-9,ASSFRSTGVEQY
TRBJ2-1,TRBV12-3/TRBV12-4,ASSFTRGRGQNEQF